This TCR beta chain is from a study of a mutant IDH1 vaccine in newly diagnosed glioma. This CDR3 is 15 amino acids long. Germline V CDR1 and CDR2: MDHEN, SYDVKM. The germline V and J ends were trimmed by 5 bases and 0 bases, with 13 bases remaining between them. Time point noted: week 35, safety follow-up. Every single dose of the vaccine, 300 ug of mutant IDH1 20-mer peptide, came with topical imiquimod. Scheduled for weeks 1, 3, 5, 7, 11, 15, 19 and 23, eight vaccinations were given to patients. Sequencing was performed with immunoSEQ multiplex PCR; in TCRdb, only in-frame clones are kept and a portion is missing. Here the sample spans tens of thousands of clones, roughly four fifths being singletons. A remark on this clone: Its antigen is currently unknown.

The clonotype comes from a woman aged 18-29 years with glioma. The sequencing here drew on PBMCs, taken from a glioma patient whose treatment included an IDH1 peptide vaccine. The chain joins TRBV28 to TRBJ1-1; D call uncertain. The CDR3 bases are TGTGCCAGCAGTAACGGGCGGCATATGAACACTGAAGCTTTCTTT. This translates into CASSNGRHMNTEAFF.